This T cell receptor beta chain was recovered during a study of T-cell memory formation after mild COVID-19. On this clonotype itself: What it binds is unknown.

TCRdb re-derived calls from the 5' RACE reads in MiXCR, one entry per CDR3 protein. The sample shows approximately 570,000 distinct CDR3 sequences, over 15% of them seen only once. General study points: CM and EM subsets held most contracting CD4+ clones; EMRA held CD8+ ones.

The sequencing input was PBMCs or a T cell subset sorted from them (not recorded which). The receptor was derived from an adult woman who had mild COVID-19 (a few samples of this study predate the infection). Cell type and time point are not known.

CDR3 nucleotides: TGTGCCAGCAGTCCAACAGGGGGCGCGGGAAGTCAGCCCCAGCATTTT. Protein product: CASSPTGGAGSQPQHF. The chain links TRBV12-3 or TRBV12-4 to TRBJ1-5, with 9 bases aligning to TRBD1. The V segment lost 5 bases and the J segment 6 bases; nucleotides outside the gene matches: 11. The CDR3 is 16 residues long.